This TCR beta chain was recorded in a study of identical twins (dated by TCRdb to the mid-2010s). Background on the whole study: To test whether fetal clonotypes persist, this study deep-sequenced TCR alpha and beta repertoires from monozygotic twins, from unrelated adults of various ages, and from cord blood. To rule out contamination, replicate twin experiments were performed at different times with different library preparation protocols.

Comments on this clonotype: Its antigen remains unidentified. Base qualities are not at hand, and no much larger clone is one base apart.

CDR1 and CDR2 are read off the germline V gene (reference sequence) as DFQATT and SNEGSKA. V loses 2 bases, J loses 3 bases, and the germline ends lie 8 bases apart. The CDR3 measures 13 amino acids from cysteine to phenylalanine. Just the 39-base CDR3 DNA is kept, in frame starting at base 1. All donors were healthy Caucasians. The twin cohort comprised three pairs of female monozygotic twins, all aged roughly 18 to 30 years. Peripheral blood mononuclear cells were used as the source from which RNA for TCR libraries was isolated. Library method: 5' RACE. Sequencing relied on an Illumina HiSeq 2000. Template switching added a universal primer binding site, and the final cDNA carried a unique molecular identifier that allowed TCR cDNA molecules to be counted accurately. Specific primers in the conserved constant-segment region were used to synthesize first-strand cDNA for the TCR alpha and beta chains. Each cDNA library was double barcoded, with a SMART-Mk sample barcode plus Illumina barcodes, to control for contamination. Two successive PCR steps introduced TruSeq adapter sequences along with Illumina sample barcodes. The TCR alpha and beta cDNA libraries were sequenced on the Illumina HiSeq platform using custom primers. The study's own analysis went as follows. Raw reads were processed with MiGEC to extract unique molecular identifiers, and MiXCR was used to determine CDR3 positions. Recombination models were inferred per individual with the repgenHMM and IGoR tools using an EM algorithm. Shared clonotypes were analyzed with the tcR package in R, and sharing was normalized by the product of cloneset sizes. To study raw recombination free of thymic and clonal selection effects, out-of-frame nonproductive sequences were analyzed. TCRdb reanalyzed the raw reads on its own, using fastp at Q25 for trimming and MiXCR for clone calling, and kept in-frame beta chains. Rows are combined by CDR3 protein, so each entry shows the most common genes and DNA. Clone size and V and J calls follow TCRdb, not the original study. The sample has 500,000 to 700,000 distinct CDR3 sequences on record, 7.1% of them singletons. 1.5% to 2% of the sample rests with the top ten.

Points the paper makes about the study in general: Recombination models systematically underestimated out-of-frame TCR alpha sharing in monozygotic twins but agreed with sharing between unrelated individuals. Invariant T cells such as MAIT and iNKT could partly confound zero-insertion analyses, though diverse VJ usage argued against this for most clonotypes. Because the same donors could not be followed over many years, the conclusions depended on cross-sectional statistical analysis. Compared with coincidental sharing between unrelated individuals, out-of-frame TCR alpha sequences shared between twins had an excess of sequences with low generation probability. Excess twin sharing in beta out-of-frame sequences was weaker because fewer shared sequences lowered the signal-to-noise ratio. Fewer insertions were carried by abundant cord blood beta clonotypes; a weaker similar trend was observed in young adult naive repertoires, while no such trend was observed in memory repertoires.

This sample also belongs to another study, concerning yellow fever vaccine responses in identical twins. The second source states: The T cell response to vaccination in identical twins was reported by the authors to appear partly convergent and partly personalized. The study precisely tracked vaccine-responding T cell clones in identical twins.

The sequenced sample consisted of PBMCs. The origin of this receptor is a woman aged 18 to 35 in good health. The chain employs TRBV20-1 and TRBJ2-1, with the D gene call left open. The CDR3 corresponds to CSARPYFYNEQFF. The nucleotides are TGCAGTGCTAGACCCTATTTCTACAATGAGCAGTTCTTC.